These T cell receptor beta chains were read from a single sample in a study of blood T cell repertoires in COVID-19. Generated by immunoSEQ multiplex PCR, the TCRdb table keeps only in-frame clones and is missing some. This table holds more than 110,000 clones, approximately 84% found once. Sequences were obtained from peripheral blood. Receptors were obtained from a human donor in a cohort sampled during active COVID-19. Both conserved end residues are part of each CDR3. Fields, in order: V gene, J gene, CDR3 protein.

v_call: TRBV5-4
j_call: TRBJ2-2
cdr3_aa: CASLGGATGELFF

v_call: TRBV24-1
j_call: TRBJ1-5
cdr3_aa: CATRGTGDNQPQHF

v_call: TRBV29-1
j_call: TRBJ1-2
cdr3_aa: CSVVTGGYGYTF

v_call: TRBV19
j_call: TRBJ1-1
cdr3_aa: CASSIRTGGAMNTEAFF

v_call: TRBV19
j_call: TRBJ1-2
cdr3_aa: CASSSGQGSGYTF

v_call: TRBV7-3
j_call: TRBJ1-1
cdr3_aa: CASSLNAVGRGNNTEAFF

v_call: TRBV24-1
j_call: TRBJ2-1
cdr3_aa: CATSDSGVSGLAGGGSYNEQFF

v_call: TRBV7-6
j_call: TRBJ2-2
cdr3_aa: CASSSLAGVSGELFF

v_call: TRBV11-3
j_call: TRBJ1-2
cdr3_aa: CASSPLTGFGYTF

v_call: TRBV19
j_call: TRBJ1-1
cdr3_aa: CASSFRPRHTEAFF

v_call: TRBV19
j_call: TRBJ2-2
cdr3_aa: CASSKGLAGTGELFF

v_call: TRBV19
j_call: TRBJ1-2
cdr3_aa: CASSATRSVYGYTF

v_call: TRBV10-3
j_call: TRBJ2-1
cdr3_aa: CAISTGQDSYNEQFF

v_call: TRBV4-3
j_call: TRBJ2-3
cdr3_aa: CASSQDTGRRSDTQYF

v_call: TRBV16
j_call: TRBJ1-4
cdr3_aa: CASSQNRDEKLFF

v_call: TRBV11-3
j_call: TRBJ2-3
cdr3_aa: CASSLDFETQYF

v_call: TRBV28
j_call: TRBJ1-1
cdr3_aa: CASSLGQRNTEAFF

v_call: TRBV15
j_call: TRBJ2-6
cdr3_aa: CATKRTGGAEGANVLTF

v_call: TRBV19
j_call: TRBJ2-6
cdr3_aa: CASIPGASGANVLTF

v_call: TRBV10-3
j_call: TRBJ2-2
cdr3_aa: CASMPGGRATGELFF

v_call: TRBV11-2
j_call: TRBJ2-7
cdr3_aa: CASSLSASGGYEQYF

v_call: TRBV9
j_call: TRBJ2-1
cdr3_aa: CASSKGRGGRNEQFF

v_call: TRBV19
j_call: TRBJ1-1
cdr3_aa: CASSFQVNTEAFF

v_call: TRBV2
j_call: TRBJ1-2
cdr3_aa: CASSEQFYGYTF

v_call: TRBV4-3
j_call: TRBJ1-2
cdr3_aa: CASSQYTGADYGYTF

v_call: TRBV6-2/TRBV6-3
j_call: TRBJ2-7
cdr3_aa: CASSSPRTLYEQYF

v_call: TRBV6-5
j_call: TRBJ1-2
cdr3_aa: CASRGTAHYGYTF

v_call: TRBV21-1
j_call: TRBJ1-6
cdr3_aa: CASSKVRNSPLHF

v_call: TRBV7-3
j_call: TRBJ2-3
cdr3_aa: CASSQSGGLSDTQYF

v_call: TRBV19
j_call: TRBJ2-1
cdr3_aa: CASSIGRALEQFF

v_call: TRBV19
j_call: TRBJ2-7
cdr3_aa: CASSIWHTYEQYF

v_call: TRBV6-6
j_call: TRBJ1-1
cdr3_aa: CASRGQGGTEAFF

v_call: TRBV5-1
j_call: TRBJ2-1
cdr3_aa: CASSLITDGDYEQFF

v_call: TRBV7-9
j_call: TRBJ1-1
cdr3_aa: CASSLNQQGKEAFF

v_call: TRBV5-6
j_call: TRBJ1-2
cdr3_aa: CASSLARRERYGYTF

v_call: TRBV6-6
j_call: TRBJ2-3
cdr3_aa: CASTPTSGTTDTQYF

v_call: TRBV5-1
j_call: TRBJ2-1
cdr3_aa: CASSSGTSGGYNEQFF

v_call: TRBV5-6
j_call: TRBJ2-3
cdr3_aa: CASSRVKDRGPGDTQYF

v_call: TRBV2
j_call: TRBJ2-2
cdr3_aa: CASAGEGTGELFF

v_call: TRBV7-9
j_call: TRBJ2-1
cdr3_aa: CASRLTSGEQFF

v_call: TRBV11-2
j_call: TRBJ1-1
cdr3_aa: CASSTFTEAFF

v_call: TRBV28
j_call: TRBJ2-3
cdr3_aa: CASSLVQGRSAQYF

v_call: TRBV15
j_call: TRBJ2-1
cdr3_aa: CATSRDPSHKLRYNEQFF

v_call: TRBV5-1
j_call: TRBJ1-5
cdr3_aa: CASSTGTQHF